This T cell receptor beta chain was observed in a study of blood T cell repertoires in COVID-19 (dated by TCRdb to about 2020). About the investigation overall: Samples from collaborators originated in the United States, Italy and Spain and spanned both the acute and convalescent phases of COVID-19. Where available, HLA class I and class II types were obtained from metadata supplied by the sample provider rather than from assay-based typing. Subjects who had been exposed to COVID-19, were actively infected with it, or had recovered from it provided the deeply sampled blood TCRbeta repertoires that made up the dataset. The repertoires were released in a freely available public database meant as a resource for research on the immune response to SARS-CoV-2. A de-identified subject ID, COVID-19 status, age in years and sex were almost always included in the sample metadata. The material from the prospective study consisted of cDNA or gDNA derived from T cells, B-cell-depleted T cells, or PBMCs. The samples were drawn from the first 160 participants of the ongoing ImmuneRACE study and from more than 1,000 subjects provided by 6 global collaborators. Broader findings and caveats from the paper: Clinical and demographic metadata were provided uncurated, with the amount varying by source and participant.

As regards this clone: Its antigen specificity is not known. Qualities for individual bases were not recorded, and no much larger clone is one base off.

One collaborating source in Seattle enrolled patients while the patients were actively infected and followed the patients over time throughout the course of disease. Each collaborating institution followed its own protocols to collect whole blood in K2EDTA tubes. Collaborator samples were shipped for TCRbeta analysis as frozen whole blood, isolated PBMCs, or DNA extracted from either sample type. The CDR3, from cysteine to phenylalanine, totals 15 residues. Only the CDR3 DNA is retained, 45 bases long and in frame from the first base. Via the germline V gene (reference sequence), CDR1 is LNHDA and CDR2 SQIVND. The junction carries 11 bases between V and J, which are trimmed by 3 bases and 0 bases respectively. The immunoSEQ Assay, a bias-controlled multiplex PCR, was used to amplify TCRbeta CDR3 regions from genomic DNA. For the original study's pipeline: Nucleated cell counts per sample were estimated from amplification of reference gene primers within the assay. To quantify the absolute abundance of each unique TCRbeta CDR3 rearrangement, sequence reads were collapsed and filtered. For each sample, productive Simpson clonality was calculated as the square root of Simpson's diversity index across productive rearrangements. TCRdb carries this immuneACCESS record with in-frame sequences only. Its versions omit some clonotypes, under half of them owing to an unresolved V gene in the studies checked, with the rest unexplained. Clonal size and the V and J genes are those of that table, whereas D and trimming came from the DNA. This sample comprises 130,000 or so clones, 88% of them detected only once. Approximately 2.4% of the sample is in the top ten clones.

The sample taken for sequencing was peripheral blood. This TCR came from a human donor with COVID-19, enrolled during active disease. The donor label of this sample is uncertain. The chain was built from TRBV19 and TRBJ1-2, and the D gene may be TRBD1, 6 bases matching. This receptor carries the CDR3 CASSIQTGANYGYTF. The DNA reads as follows: TGTGCCAGTAGTATCCAGACAGGAGCTAACTATGGCTACACCTTC.